One and the same sample provided the 19 T cell receptor beta chains below, sequenced in a study of blood T cell repertoires in COVID-19. Sequencing was performed with immunoSEQ multiplex PCR; in TCRdb, only in-frame clones are kept and a portion is missing. The sample contains about 200,000 clones, 75% to 85% of which appear only once. Sequenced material: peripheral blood. The receptors stem from a woman between 40 and 50 years old with COVID-19, enrolled during active disease.

The chain carries TRBV6-5 and TRBJ2-7, with D tentatively TRBD1 (6 bases). CDR3 length: 13 amino acids. Trimming removed 6 bases from V and 2 bases from J, with 11 bases in between. Germline V lookup: CDR1 MNHEY, CDR2 SVGAGI. As DNA, the CDR3 is TGTGCCAGCAGGGTTACAGGGCCCTACGAGCAGTACTTC. It specifies CASRVTGPYEQYF.

The chain uses TRBV5-4 and TRBJ2-2; D is possibly TRBD2 (6 bases). Germline V gene lookup returns CDR1 SGHNT and CDR2 YYREEE (reference sequence). The V end was cut by 2 bases, the J end by 6 bases, with 14 bases between. This CDR3 has 15 residues. CDR3 sequence: CASSLAGKGSGELFF. The CDR3 DNA follows: TGTGCCAGCAGCTTAGCGGGTAAAGGCTCCGGGGAGCTGTTTTTT.

The genes are TRBV7-2 and TRBJ1-6; perhaps TRBD1 as D (5 bases). Trimming took off 6 bases at V and 0 bases at J, with 12 bases between the two ends. The CDR3 is 16 residues long. Per germline, CDR1 SGHTA and CDR2 FQGNSA. CDR3 loop: CASSQGLLSYNSPLHF. The CDR3 DNA follows: TGTGCCAGCAGTCAGGGACTTCTCTCCTATAATTCACCCCTCCACTTT.

The chain couples TRBV5-1 to TRBJ1-5; D ambiguous. CDR3 length equals 14 residues. Per germline, CDR1 SGHRS and CDR2 YFSETQ. Trimming took off 4 bases at V and 5 bases at J, with 13 bases between the two ends. The CDR3 here is CASSPGDPDQPQHF. CDR3 in DNA: TGCGCCAGCAGCCCAGGCGATCCCGATCAGCCCCAGCATTTT.

The gene calls are TRBV18 and TRBJ2-3, with a tentative D call TRBD2 (7 bases). There are 16 residues in the CDR3. Germline values: CDR1 KGHSH, CDR2 LQKENI. Trimming stripped 3 bases from V and 1 base from J, with 14 bases between. The CDR3 DNA reads TGTGCCAGCTCACCCAGACTAGGGGGGGGCACAGATACGCAGTATTTT. This codes for CASSPRLGGGTDTQYF.

The chain links TRBV19 to TRBJ1-5; D perhaps matches TRBD1 (5 bases). Germline V gene data show CDR1 as LNHDA and CDR2 as SQIVND (reference sequence). This CDR3 spans 12 amino acids. With 11 bases removed from V and 6 bases from J, the gap between germline ends came to 14 bases. The CDR3 DNA is TGTGCCTCTACGGGGGGGGTTCAGCCCCAGCATTTT. This sequence encodes CASTGGVQPQHF.

J is TRBJ1-3 and V is TRBV18, with D possibly TRBD1 on 6 matching bases. V lost 3 bases to trimming and J lost 0 bases, with 15 bases between them. Germline V lookup: CDR1 KGHSH, CDR2 LQKENI. The CDR3 spans 17 residues. CDR3 bases: TGTGCCAGCTCACCTGCCTATAACAGGGTCTCTGGAAACACCATATATTTT. It specifies CASSPAYNRVSGNTIYF.

The chain links TRBV5-4 to TRBJ2-7; 7 bases line up with TRBD2. V shed 4 bases, J shed 0 bases, and the junction held 7 bases outside the gene matches. The CDR3 is 15 amino acids. The germline V gene encodes CDR1 SGHNT and CDR2 YYREEE (reference sequence). The CDR3 region is CASSPSSGNSYEQYF. In nucleotides, the CDR3 is TGTGCCAGCAGCCCCTCTAGCGGTAACTCCTACGAGCAGTACTTC. Complete variable domain (other parts from reference TRBV5-4 and TRBJ2-7): ETGVTQSPTHLIKTRGQQVTLRCSSQSGHNTVSWYQQALGQGPQFIFQYYREEENGRGNFPPRFSGLQFPNYSSELNVNALELDDSALYLCASSPSSGNSYEQYFGPGTRLTVT.

V usage is TRBV2 and J usage is TRBJ2-2, with D perhaps being TRBD1 or TRBD2 (6 bases each). V gave up 10 bases and J gave up 0 bases, with 15 bases separating them. Germline V CDR1 and CDR2: SNHLY, FYNNEI. The CDR3 has 15 amino acids. This CDR3 is CATRGSGANTGELFF. CDR3 DNA sequence: TGTGCCACCAGGGGTAGCGGAGCGAACACCGGGGAGCTGTTTTTT.

This chain links TRBV19 with TRBJ1-5; 9 bases are shared with TRBD1. This CDR3 contains 17 residues. In germline, CDR1 is LNHDA, CDR2 SQIVND (reference sequence). V shed 7 bases and J 4 bases; nucleotides not matched to a gene: 14. CDR3 DNA: TGTGCCAGTAAACCCTCCTACGGGACAGGGTGGAATCAGCCCCAGCATTTT. Translation: CASKPSYGTGWNQPQHF.

This clone was seen once. The chain recombines TRBV9 with TRBJ2-1; 7 bases agree with TRBD2. J gave up 8 bases and V 0 bases, and 8 bases lay outside the gene matches. The length of the CDR3 is 15 residues. The germline gives CDR1 SGDLS, CDR2 YYNGEE. In DNA form, the CDR3 reads TGTGCCAGCAGCGTAGTTTCTGCGGGGGTCGATGAGCAGTTCTTC. It translates to CASSVVSAGVDEQFF. The variable domain in full, with the rest retrieved from reference TRBV9 and TRBJ2-1, is DSGVTQTPKHLITATGQRVTLRCSPRSGDLSVYWYQQSLDQGLQFLIQYYNGEERAKGNILERFSAQQFPDLHSELNLSSLELGDSALYFCASSVVSAGVDEQFFGPGTRLTVL.

This clone was detected only a few times. J is TRBJ2-7 and V is TRBV19; D is possibly TRBD2 (5 bases). The V gene lost 1 base and the J gene lost 1 base, with 8 bases spanning the gap. The CDR3 spans 14 residues. Germline values: CDR1 LNHDA, CDR2 SQIVND (reference sequence). The CDR3 DNA follows: TGTGCCAGTAGTATAGGAGGGCAGTCCTACGAGCAGTACTTC. Translating gives CASSIGGQSYEQYF.

This clone was picked up many times. The chain employs TRBV2 and TRBJ1-1, with 11 bases lining up with TRBD1. V lost 1 base and J lost 5; bases outside the gene matches: 9. CDR1 SNHLY and CDR2 FYNNEI come from the germline V gene. The CDR3 has 17 amino acids. This chain's CDR3 is CASSEDWTGGVGTEAFF. The DNA for the CDR3 is TGTGCCAGCAGTGAAGACTGGACAGGGGGCGTCGGAACTGAAGCTTTCTTT.

The chain joins TRBV10-3 to TRBJ2-3, with 10 bases matching TRBD1. The CDR3 sequence is 13 residues long. CDR1 ENHRY and CDR2 SYGVKD come from the germline V gene. Losses at the gene ends were 6 bases for V and 5 bases for J; bases not matched to a gene: 2. Written as DNA, the CDR3 is TGTGCCATCAGAGGACAGGGGGAAGATACGCAGTATTTT. This encodes CAIRGQGEDTQYF.

Ten or more counts support this clone. The V call is TRBV7-9, the J call TRBJ1-2; TRBD1 is a possible D gene (6 bases). The V gene's germline CDR1 is SEHNR and CDR2 FQNEAQ (reference sequence). The CDR3 is made up of 15 amino acids. V was cut by 1 base and J by 4 bases, with 13 bases left in between. The CDR3 is CASSLGGTPRYGYTF. CDR3 DNA: TGTGCCAGCAGCTTAGGTGGGACACCCCGCTATGGCTACACCTTC.

The CDR3 protein is CASSLPGGLEAFF. CDR3 DNA sequence: TGTGCCAGCAGCCTTCCCGGCGGTCTCGAAGCTTTCTTT. The rearrangement uses TRBV7-2 and TRBJ1-1; D is undetermined. The CDR3 consists of 13 residues. Trimming removed 5 bases from V and 8 bases from J, with 15 bases in between. Germline V gives CDR1 SGHTA, CDR2 FQGNSA. The variable domain in full, with the rest retrieved from reference TRBV7-2 and TRBJ1-1, is GAGVSQSPSNKVTEKGKDVELRCDPISGHTALYWYRQSLGQGLEFLIYFQGNSAPDKSGLPSDRFSAERTGGSVSTLTIQRTQQEDSAVYLCASSLPGGLEAFFGQGTRLTVV.

The CDR3 loop is CASSASGRAEAFF. CDR3 nucleotide sequence: TGTGCCAGCAGCGCATCAGGGAGGGCTGAAGCTTTCTTT. The chain links TRBV5-5 to TRBJ1-1; tentatively, D is TRBD1 (5 bases). From germline, CDR1 is SGHKS and CDR2 YYEKEE (reference sequence). CDR3 length: 13 residues. Trimming removed 4 bases at V and 6 bases at J, with 13 bases between.

The chain is built from TRBV9 and TRBJ2-2; 8 bases agree with TRBD1. With V trimmed by 3 bases and J by 3 bases, 1 base remained unmatched. Germline CDR1 is SGDLS and CDR2 is YYNGEE. The CDR3 consists of 14 residues. Written as DNA, the CDR3 is TGTGCCAGCAGCGGACAGGGGCACACCGGGGAGCTGTTTTTT. This encodes CASSGQGHTGELFF.

The chain employs TRBV9 and TRBJ2-5, with TRBD1 matching over 8 bases. V shed 0 bases and J 4 bases; nucleotides not matched to a gene: 8. CDR1 is SGDLS, CDR2 YYNGEE, per germline. The CDR3 runs 16 residues. Written as DNA, the CDR3 is TGTGCCAGCAGCGTAGCTGGGAGGACAGGGTTAGAGACCCAGTACTTC. It codes for CASSVAGRTGLETQYF.